Below, 23 T cell receptor beta chains from the same sample are listed, as sequenced in a study of T cell repertoires in cytomegalovirus infection. Each CDR3 protein is one row after TCRdb ran MiXCR on the reads. The data contain some 920,000 distinct CDR3 sequences, around 32% of them singletons. Their antigens are not known. The sequencing used cultured CD8+ T cells from PBMCs, collected from culture after CMV antigen stimulation. The receptors originated from a human donor in good health (CMV status not recorded). Some clones in this sample may be carry-over from other donors' samples.

The J gene is TRBJ2-3, the V gene TRBV25-1, with D uncertain. Germline V CDR1 and CDR2: MGHDK, SYGVNS. V lost 5 bases and J lost 3, with 6 bases in between. The CDR3 runs to 12 residues. The CDR3 DNA is TGTGCCAGCAGTTGTTGTACAGATACGCAGTATTTT. Translating gives CASSCCTDTQYF.

In the case of this clonotype: Being one base from a much bigger clone, this may be a read error. The V gene is TRBV7-8, the J gene TRBJ2-7, with 13 bases lining up with TRBD2. CDR3 size: 15 residues. CDR1 SGHVS and CDR2 FQNEAQ come from the germline V gene. The trim removed 4 bases at V and 7 bases at J, leaving 7 bases unmatched. The CDR3 DNA reads as TGTGCCAGCAGCTATACTAGCGGGGGGGCGGGTGAGCAGTACGTC. Encoded protein: CASSYTSGGAGEQYV.

This clonotype was seen only a few times. The chain recombines TRBV5-6 with TRBJ2-7; 10 bases agree with TRBD1. Germline V gives CDR1 SGHDT, CDR2 YYEEEE. Germline trimming cut 3 bases from V and 3 bases from J; bases unmatched to any gene: 9. This CDR3 has 16 amino acids. The CDR3 reads CASSSQGTGEIYEQYF. DNA for the CDR3: TGTGCCAGCAGCTCCCAAGGGACAGGGGAGATCTACGAGCAGTACTTC.

This clonotype was found a few times. The V and J genes are TRBV7-2 and TRBJ1-4, with 10 bases identical to TRBD1. CDR1 and CDR2 from the germline V gene are SGHTA and FQGNSA. The V segment lost 1 base and the J segment 6 bases; nucleotides outside the gene matches: 11. CDR3 length equals 18 residues. Here the CDR3 reads CASSLGHRDRGLDEKLFF. DNA of the CDR3: TGTGCCAGCAGCTTAGGCCACCGGGACAGGGGACTGGATGAAAAACTGTTTTTT.

The chain uses TRBV20-1 and TRBJ1-3; no firm D call. From germline, CDR1 is DFQATT and CDR2 SNEGSKA (reference sequence). Trimming stripped 0 bases from V and 4 bases from J, with 13 bases between. This CDR3 region has 15 residues. Here the CDR3 DNA reads TGCAGTGCTAGAGATTACGAGACAACCGGAAACACCATATATTTT. Its protein is CSARDYETTGNTIYF.

This clonotype was observed a few times. The chain has TRBV12-5 and TRBJ1-1; 7 bases are shared with TRBD1. The V gene end was trimmed by 5 bases and the J gene end by 0 bases; junction bases not matched to a gene: 3. The germline V gene encodes CDR1 LGHNT and CDR2 FRNRAP. The CDR3 covers 14 residues. The CDR3 region is CASGGGQMNTEAFF. The DNA of the CDR3 is TGTGCTAGTGGTGGGGGACAGATGAACACTGAAGCTTTCTTT.

V is TRBV20-1 and J is TRBJ1-4, with 7 bases that match TRBD1. The germline gives CDR1 DFQATT, CDR2 SNEGSKA (reference sequence). The CDR3 runs to 14 residues. J lost 5 bases, V lost 1 base, and 4 bases had no gene match. The CDR3, as DNA: TGCAGTGCTAGAGGGGGACAGAAAAATGAAAAACTGTTTTTT. It encodes CSARGGQKNEKLFF.

This clonotype was observed a few times. The chain carries TRBV7-9 and TRBJ1-2, with 10 bases matching TRBD1. J lost 6 bases, V lost 3 bases, and 13 bases had no gene match. CDR1 and CDR2 from the germline V gene are SEHNR and FQNEAQ (reference sequence). The CDR3 runs to 17 residues. The CDR3 nucleotides read TGTGCCAGCAGCTTTCTGGACAGGGGGATAGTTTTTAATGGCTACACCTTC. As protein: CASSFLDRGIVFNGYTF.

The chain carries TRBV15 and TRBJ2-5; 7 bases map to TRBD2. Germline CDR1 and CDR2: LNHNV and YYDKDF (reference sequence). V dropped 2 bases and J dropped 2; count of bases not matched to a gene: 5. The CDR3 is made up of 15 amino acids. The CDR3, as DNA: TGTGCCACCAGCAGAACCAGGGAGGGGCAAGAGACCCAGTACTTC. It codes for CATSRTREGQETQYF.

The V call is TRBV20-1, the J call TRBJ1-5; the D is unclear. V shed 3 bases and J shed 3 bases, with 12 bases lying between them. The CDR3 is 14 residues long. From germline, CDR1 is DFQATT and CDR2 SNEGSKA (reference sequence). The chain's CDR3 is CSASGAYSNQPQHF. CDR3 in DNA: TGCAGTGCTAGTGGAGCGTACTCCAATCAGCCCCAGCATTTT.

This clonotype showed up just a few times. The chain recombines TRBV10-3 with TRBJ1-2, with TRBD1 as a possible D gene (5 bases). The CDR3 is made up of 14 amino acids. Germline-derived CDR1 and CDR2 are ENHRY and SYGVKD. Between the trimmed V and J ends, which lost 8 bases and 3 bases, there was a span of 16 bases. The CDR3 region has the DNA TGTGCCATCCTCGCTGAGGGGACGGACTATGGCTACACCTTC. Encoded protein: CAILAEGTDYGYTF.

This chain links TRBV6-6 with TRBJ2-5; 8 bases align to TRBD2. The germline gives CDR1 MNHNY, CDR2 SVGAGI (reference sequence). The trim removed 8 bases at V and 5 bases at J, leaving 10 bases unmatched. CDR3 length: 14 residues. Here the CDR3 DNA reads TGTGCCAGCTGGAGCGGGGGCATGACGGAGACCCAGTACTTC. Its protein product is CASWSGGMTETQYF.

V and J are TRBV12-3 or TRBV12-4 and TRBJ2-7, with 7 bases aligning to TRBD2. With V trimmed by 7 bases and J by 6 bases, 15 bases remained unmatched. This CDR3 is built from 15 residues. CDR3 in amino acids: CASNQSGASTGEQYV. CDR3 nucleotides: TGTGCCAGCAACCAAAGCGGGGCTAGTACAGGCGAGCAGTACGTC.

The V and J genes are TRBV6-5 and TRBJ1-5; D unclear. CDR1 and CDR2 from the germline V gene are MNHEY and SVGAGI. V was shortened by 6 bases and J by 0 bases, with 12 bases between the two germline ends. The length of the CDR3 is 15 residues. The CDR3 loop is CASRYRSYSNQPQHF. The CDR3 DNA reads as TGTGCCAGCAGGTATAGGAGTTATAGCAATCAGCCCCAGCATTTT.

Concerning this clonotype itself: Compared with germline, one end of the junction differs, possibly owing to a read error. The V and J genes are TRBV19 and TRBJ1-5; no definite D call. CDR3 size: 13 residues. Germline-derived CDR1 and CDR2 are LNHDA and SQIVND (reference sequence). CDR3 in amino acids: CASGMGGNQPQHF. As DNA, the CDR3 is TGTGCCAGTGGTATGGGAGGCAATCAGCCCCAGCATTTT.

This chain links TRBV29-1 with TRBJ2-1; 10 bases line up with TRBD2. V gave up 4 bases and J gave up 3 bases; unmatched junction bases: 9. CDR1 SQVTM and CDR2 ANQGSEA come from the germline V gene. This CDR3 is built from 16 residues. The CDR3 DNA is TGCAGCGTTGGCCTAGCGGGGGCAATTTACTACAATGAGCAGTTCTTC. Translated: CSVGLAGAIYYNEQFF.

The chain uses TRBV9 and TRBJ2-3, with 16 bases fitting TRBD2. V lost 0 bases, J lost 5 bases, and 9 bases stayed unmatched. The CDR3 covers 19 residues. The germline V gene encodes CDR1 SGDLS and CDR2 YYNGEE. DNA of the CDR3: TGTGCCAGCAGCGTAGCTGGGACTAGCGGGGGGGCCGGGAAAGATACGCAGTATTTT. Translated, it gives CASSVAGTSGGAGKDTQYF. Variable domain in full (rest from reference TRBV9 and TRBJ2-3): DSGVTQTPKHLITATGQRVTLRCSPRSGDLSVYWYQQSLDQGLQFLIQYYNGEERAKGNILERFSAQQFPDLHSELNLSSLELGDSALYFCASSVAGTSGGAGKDTQYFGPGTRLTVL.

This clonotype was observed a handful of times. The V and J genes are TRBV6-2 or TRBV6-3 and TRBJ2-1; D gene uncertain. The CDR3 loop spans 11 amino acids. Per the germline V gene, CDR1 is MNHEY and CDR2 is SVGEGT. V dropped 7 bases and J dropped 7 bases, with 8 bases sitting between them. The CDR3 region is CASNDGNEQFF. For the CDR3, the DNA is TGTGCCAGCAATGACGGGAATGAGCAGTTCTTC.

Of note for this clonotype: Here the CDR3 omits its conserved ending phenylalanine or tryptophan, so a read error is the likely source. J is TRBJ2-2 and V is TRBV6-1; D might be TRBD1 (6 bases). Trimming left V 8 bases short and J 0 bases short, with 16 bases between. The CDR3 sequence is 16 residues long. Germline V gene sequence: CDR1 MNHNS, CDR2 SASEGT. CDR3 coding DNA: TGTGCCAGCTCAATCACAGGGCCGCCGAACACCGGGGAGCTGTTTTCT. Translation: CASSITGPPNTGELFS.

The gene calls are TRBV6-5 and TRBJ1-3; D unclear. The germline V gene encodes CDR1 MNHEY and CDR2 SVGAGI. CDR3 length: 13 amino acids. V was pared by 4 bases and J by 0 bases, with 4 bases between. Here the CDR3 DNA reads TGTGCCAGCAGTTCGAACTCTGGAAACACCATATATTTT. This translates into CASSSNSGNTIYF.

The rearrangement links TRBV28 to TRBJ1-3; weak D call: TRBD1 (5 bases). This CDR3 spans 15 amino acids. V was cut by 5 bases and J by 0 bases, with 11 bases left in between. CDR1 is MDHEN and CDR2 is SYDVKM in the germline V gene. CDR3 protein: CASSRGLSSGNTIYF. The DNA of the CDR3 is TGTGCCAGCAGTCGGGGACTTTCCTCTGGAAACACCATATATTTT.

V usage is TRBV7-9 and J usage is TRBJ1-1; 10 nucleotides align to TRBD1. Germline-derived CDR1 and CDR2 are SEHNR and FQNEAQ (reference sequence). The CDR3 has 14 amino acids. J was trimmed by 3 bases and V by 5 bases; bases with no gene match: 3. This CDR3 reads CASSEGQGYTEAFF. CDR3 bases: TGTGCCAGCAGCGAGGGACAGGGGTACACTGAAGCTTTCTTT.

V and J are TRBV19 and TRBJ1-2; D gene ambiguous. The V end was cut by 7 bases, the J end by 2 bases, with 11 bases between. Germline V CDR1 and CDR2: LNHDA, SQIVND (reference sequence). The CDR3 covers 13 residues. This CDR3 reads CASTTDGNYGYTF. The CDR3 DNA reads as TGTGCCAGTACCACGGACGGAAACTATGGCTACACCTTC. Combining the CDR3 with reference TRBV19 and TRBJ1-2 gives the whole variable domain DGGITQSPKYLFRKEGQNVTLSCEQNLNHDAMYWYRQDPGQGLRLIYYSQIVNDFQKGDIAEGYSVSREKKESFPLTVTSAQKNPTAFYLCASTTDGNYGYTFGSGTRLTVV.